The source of this TCR beta chain is a study of cytomegalovirus exposure and HLA in healthy donors. About the research overall: One earlier analysis, a look at approximately 190 million T cells, found around 110 million unique TCR beta sequences. Broader study findings: Reports indicate that TCR beta sequences accurately predicted the HLA-A and HLA-B alleles of most subjects. Reportedly, diagnosis of cytomegalovirus status by the classifier showed high specificity and sensitivity. A later analysis linked a missense DCLRE1C variant to TCR beta V- and J-gene trimming.

The CDR3 has 15 residues. Trimming cost V 5 bases and J 3 bases, with 16 bases left between them. Germline CDR1 and CDR2: MNHEY and SVGAGI. PCR amplification relied on 60 Vbeta primers (plus 13 Jbeta primers). This table comes from immunoSEQ multiplex PCR, and its TCRdb copy is limited to in-frame clones, with some not included. The profile covers about 140,000 clones, with roughly 84% appearing a single time and 2% to 2.5% taken by the ten largest. Of note for this clone: Its antigen is not known.

Input material: PBMCs. The sequence was obtained from a boy aged 2 to 9 in good health and CMV-seronegative. The chain couples TRBV6-5 to TRBJ1-1, with D possibly TRBD1 on 6 matching bases. DNA of the CDR3: TGTGCCAGCAGTAGAGCAGGGGACGCGGACACTGAAGCTTTCTTT. Translating it yields CASSRAGDADTEAFF.